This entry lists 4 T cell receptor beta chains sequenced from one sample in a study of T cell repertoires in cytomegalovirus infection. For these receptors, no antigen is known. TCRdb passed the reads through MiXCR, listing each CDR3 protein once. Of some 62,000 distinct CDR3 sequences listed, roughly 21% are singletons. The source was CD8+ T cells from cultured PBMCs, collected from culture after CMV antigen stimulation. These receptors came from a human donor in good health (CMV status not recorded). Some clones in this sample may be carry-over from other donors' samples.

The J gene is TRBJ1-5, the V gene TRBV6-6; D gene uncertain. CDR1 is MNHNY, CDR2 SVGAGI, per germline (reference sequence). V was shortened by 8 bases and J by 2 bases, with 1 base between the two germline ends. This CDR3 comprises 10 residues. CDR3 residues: CASGNQPQHF. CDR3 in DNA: TGTGCCAGCGGCAATCAGCCCCAGCATTTT.

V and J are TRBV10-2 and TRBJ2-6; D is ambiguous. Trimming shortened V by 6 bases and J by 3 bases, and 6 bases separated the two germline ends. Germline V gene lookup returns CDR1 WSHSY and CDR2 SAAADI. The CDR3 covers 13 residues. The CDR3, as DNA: TGCGCCAGCAGCGACATTGGGGCCAACGTCCTGACTTTC. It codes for CASSDIGANVLTF.

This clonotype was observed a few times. The CDR3 reads CASSPYRGAHTEAFF. The CDR3 DNA reads TGTGCCAGCAGCCCTTACAGGGGCGCCCACACTGAAGCTTTCTTT. This chain links TRBV7-2 with TRBJ1-1, with TRBD1 matching over 7 bases. With 5 bases clipped from V and 3 bases from J, the junction kept 9 bases outside the gene matches. The germline V gene has CDR1 SGHTA and CDR2 FQGNSA. The CDR3 consists of 15 residues.

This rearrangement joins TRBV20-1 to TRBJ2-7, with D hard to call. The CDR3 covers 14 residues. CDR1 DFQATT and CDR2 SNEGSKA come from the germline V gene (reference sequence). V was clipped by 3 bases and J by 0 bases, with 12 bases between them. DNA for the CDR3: TGCAGTGCTAGCCCCATCGAGGTCTCCTACGAGCAGTACTTC. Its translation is CSASPIEVSYEQYF.